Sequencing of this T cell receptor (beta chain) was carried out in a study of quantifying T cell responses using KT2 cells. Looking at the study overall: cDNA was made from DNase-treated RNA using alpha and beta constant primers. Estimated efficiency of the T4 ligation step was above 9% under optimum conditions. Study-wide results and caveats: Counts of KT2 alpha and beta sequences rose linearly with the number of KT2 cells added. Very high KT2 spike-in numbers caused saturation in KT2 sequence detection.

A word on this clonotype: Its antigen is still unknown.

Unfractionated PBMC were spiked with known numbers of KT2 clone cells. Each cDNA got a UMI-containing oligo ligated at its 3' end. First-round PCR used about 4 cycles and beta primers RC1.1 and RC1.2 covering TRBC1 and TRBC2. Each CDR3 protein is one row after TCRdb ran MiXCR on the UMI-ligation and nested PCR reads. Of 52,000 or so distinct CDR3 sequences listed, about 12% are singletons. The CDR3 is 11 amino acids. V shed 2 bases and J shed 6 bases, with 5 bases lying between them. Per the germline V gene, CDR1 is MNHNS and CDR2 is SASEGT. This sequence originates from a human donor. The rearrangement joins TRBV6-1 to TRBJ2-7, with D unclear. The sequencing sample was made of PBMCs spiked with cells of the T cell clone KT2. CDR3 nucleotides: TGTGCCAGCAGTGAATCGAGCGAGCAGTACTTC. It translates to CASSESSEQYF.